This T cell receptor (beta chain) is drawn from a study of cytomegalovirus exposure and HLA in healthy donors. Study-wide findings and caveats: The CMV antigen specificity of a few CMV-associated chains was confirmed through in vitro analysis. Most TCR sequences were seen very rarely across donors, but some public TCRs occurred in many.

The donors were in the approximately 120-subject validation cohort; that cohort was separate from the roughly 700-subject first cohort. Sequenced by immunoSEQ multiplex PCR; TCRdb stores in-frame clones only, minus some. The table has 120,000 or so clones, about 85% seen once. In regard to this clone: Its antigen is unidentified.

V lost 7 bases and J lost 0, with 13 bases in between. The CDR3 length is 14 residues. Looked up from germline, CDR1 is SGHTA and CDR2 is FQGNSA. This receptor was obtained from a woman under 40 in good health and CMV-seronegative. The material sequenced was PBMCs. The rearrangement joins TRBV7-2 to TRBJ2-7, with D possibly being TRBD2 (6 bases). The CDR3 bases are TGTGCCAGCACCCGGGGGATCACCTCCTACGAGCAGTACTTC. It encodes CASTRGITSYEQYF.